The clone carrying this TCR beta chain has a handful of counts. Antigen unknown. The data derive from a study of CD8+ T cells in alopecia areata. About the research overall: Severity scores in treated patients reflected the percentage of scalp affected. Study-wide results and limits: Many expanded lesional clones persisted in scalp and blood during tofacitinib.

Treatment reported: oral pan-JAK inhibitor, 5-10 mg twice daily. Peripheral blood, together with lesional scalp punch biopsies, was collected from alopecia areata patients. After isolation, RNA underwent reverse transcription to generate cDNA as the sequencing template. Clones were read by immunoSEQ multiplex PCR, and TCRdb kept only the in-frame ones, dropping some. The data contain under 350,000 clones, 58% of them singletons. The CDR3 totals 16 residues. The germline CDR1 and CDR2 sequences are SGHRS and YFSETQ. The germline V and J ends were trimmed by 5 bases and 1 base, with 18 bases remaining between them.

This specimen was CD4+ T cells sorted from blood, taken at week 24, from a patient treated with tofacitinib. This sequence joins TRBV5-1 and TRBJ2-5; a possible D gene is TRBD2 (6 bases). The origin of this receptor is a human donor with alopecia areata. The DNA of the CDR3 is TGCGCCAGCAGGTCAATTCCGGGACTCGTCCAAGAGACCCAGTACTTC. It is translated as CASRSIPGLVQETQYF.